A single sample is the source of the 21 T cell receptor beta chains below, sequenced in a study of blood T cell repertoires in COVID-19 (dated by TCRdb to the early 2020s). Receptor amplification or capture employed the immunoSEQ multiplex PCR assay. As stored in TCRdb, this immuneACCESS dataset retains in-frame rearrangements with V and J assigned. A fraction of the clones does not appear; measured against another copy, unresolved V genes explain less than half of the discrepancy, and the remainder lacks a known reason. Across this sample there are 190,000 or so clones, with more than 60% seen only once. The ten largest clones add up to around an eighth of the sample. Sample: peripheral blood. These receptors were obtained from a man aged 50 to 60 who had recovered from COVID-19.

This clone was seen only once. This chain connects TRBV20-1 to TRBJ2-7; D perhaps matches TRBD1 (6 bases). The V end was cut by 5 bases, the J end by 6 bases, with 11 bases between. The germline gives CDR1 DFQATT, CDR2 SNEGSKA (reference sequence). The CDR3 length is 11 residues. CDR3 DNA: TGCAGTGCTTATACAGGGCCCGAGCAGTACTTC. It yields the protein CSAYTGPEQYF.

The J gene is TRBJ1-5, the V gene TRBV19; tentative D call: TRBD1 (5 bases). V was pared by 7 bases and J by 9 bases, with 16 bases between. In germline, CDR1 is LNHDA, CDR2 SQIVND (reference sequence). The CDR3 runs 13 residues. The CDR3 nucleotides are TGTGCCAGTACCCGGGGGGTCAGACCGCCCCAGCATTTT. It translates to CASTRGVRPPQHF.

The chain employs TRBV11-3 and TRBJ2-1; D not resolved. V was shortened by 1 base and J by 8 bases, with 15 bases between the two germline ends. Germline V gene lookup returns CDR1 SGHNT and CDR2 YENEEA. The CDR3 totals 15 residues. The CDR3 coding sequence is TGTGCCAGCAGCTTAGGGGCGTCAAACATATATGAGCAGTTCTTC. Protein sequence: CASSLGASNIYEQFF.

The DNA for the CDR3 is TGTGCCAGCAGTTTGGACAGGCGCTCCTACGAGCAGTACTTC. Translation gives CASSLDRRSYEQYF. The chain has TRBV27 and TRBJ2-7, with 7 bases that match TRBD1. CDR1 MNHEY and CDR2 SMNVEV come from the germline V gene (reference sequence). J gave up 0 bases and V 3 bases, and 2 bases lay outside the gene matches. The CDR3 is made up of 14 amino acids.

The genes are TRBV20-1 and TRBJ2-1; D is possibly TRBD1 (6 bases). Germline V gives CDR1 DFQATT, CDR2 SNEGSKA (reference sequence). This CDR3 has 11 residues. The V and J ends lost 5 bases and 13 bases respectively, with 15 bases between them. The CDR3 reads CSAYFRGLQFF. The CDR3 DNA is TGCAGTGCTTATTTCAGGGGTCTCCAGTTCTTC.

The chain couples TRBV10-3 to TRBJ1-4; 8 bases align to TRBD1. V lost 0 bases, J lost 8 bases, and 8 bases stayed unmatched. The germline CDR1 and CDR2 sequences are ENHRY and SYGVKD. This CDR3 is built from 16 residues. This CDR3 is CAISESIDRGNEKLFF. CDR3 sequence (DNA): TGTGCCATCAGTGAGTCGATCGACAGGGGTAACGAAAAACTGTTTTTT.

The chain employs TRBV30 and TRBJ1-2; no clear D gene. Trimming cost V 3 bases and J 4 bases, with 12 bases left between them. CDR1 is GTSNPN, CDR2 SVGIG, per germline (reference sequence). The CDR3 contains 13 residues. The CDR3: CAWSEGPGYGYTF. For the CDR3, the DNA is TGTGCCTGGAGCGAGGGCCCGGGCTATGGCTACACCTTC. Full variable domain (rest looked up from reference TRBV30 and TRBJ1-2): SQTIHQWPATLVQPVGSPLSLECTVEGTSNPNLYWYRQAAGRGLQLLFYSVGIGQISSEVPQNLSASRPQDRQFILSSKKLLLSDSGFYLCAWSEGPGYGYTFGSGTRLTVV.

This clone was seen only once. The chain recombines TRBV30 with TRBJ1-2; D may be TRBD1 (6 bases). The CDR3 consists of 12 residues. Germline V gives CDR1 GTSNPN, CDR2 SVGIG (reference sequence). The germline V and J ends were trimmed by 4 bases and 3 bases, with 9 bases remaining between them. The CDR3 DNA reads as TGTGCCTGGAAACAGGGTGACTATGGCTACACCTTC. Translating gives CAWKQGDYGYTF. The whole variable domain, remainder taken from reference TRBV30 and TRBJ1-2, is SQTIHQWPATLVQPVGSPLSLECTVEGTSNPNLYWYRQAAGRGLQLLFYSVGIGQISSEVPQNLSASRPQDRQFILSSKKLLLSDSGFYLCAWKQGDYGYTFGSGTRLTVV.

V and J are TRBV7-9 and TRBJ2-7; 8 nucleotides line up with TRBD2. The V and J ends lost 2 bases and 2 bases, in that order; junction bases with no gene match: 8. Germline V CDR1 and CDR2: SEHNR, FQNEAQ (reference sequence). The CDR3 extends over 16 amino acids. This CDR3 is CASSLRSGSMTYEQYF. DNA for the CDR3: TGTGCCAGCAGCTTAAGGAGCGGGAGCATGACCTACGAGCAGTACTTC.

A single count supports this clone. V and J are TRBV6-5 and TRBJ2-7; TRBD1 is a possible D gene (5 bases). This CDR3 is 12 amino acids long. Trimming stripped 5 bases from V and 3 bases from J, with 8 bases between. In germline, CDR1 is MNHEY, CDR2 SVGAGI. The CDR3 loop is CASSNRFYEQYF. CDR3 in DNA: TGTGCCAGCAGTAACAGGTTCTACGAGCAGTACTTC.

For the CDR3, the DNA is TGCGCCAGCAGCCCCCGCCCCGGGGATTCAGGAAACACCATATATTTT. Translated, it gives CASSPRPGDSGNTIYF. The chain employs TRBV5-1 and TRBJ1-3; no clear D. The V end lost 4 bases, the J end lost 4 bases, and 18 bases lay between the germline ends. The length of the CDR3 is 16 residues. The germline gives CDR1 SGHRS, CDR2 YFSETQ.

The rearrangement joins TRBV29-1 to TRBJ1-5, with 7 bases fitting TRBD1. The germline CDR1 and CDR2 sequences are SQVTM and ANQGSEA. The CDR3 is made up of 13 amino acids. J gave up 0 bases and V 7 bases, and 3 bases lay outside the gene matches. For the CDR3, the DNA is TGCAGCGCAAGACAGGGTAGCAATCAGCCCCAGCATTTT. Amino acids: CSARQGSNQPQHF.

This clone has only one observation. CDR3 coding DNA: TGTGCCAGCAGCTTAGTTTTTCGAGAGACCCAGTACTTC. This encodes CASSLVFRETQYF. V is TRBV11-2 and J is TRBJ2-5; D remains unclear. This CDR3 spans 13 amino acids. CDR1 is SGHAT, CDR2 FQNNGV, per germline. Trimming took 1 base from V and 4 from J, leaving 7 bases between them.

This clone came up a few times. The V and J genes are TRBV5-6 and TRBJ2-7; D unclear. CDR1 and CDR2 from the germline V gene are SGHDT and YYEEEE. The CDR3 extends over 12 amino acids. The V and J ends lost 1 base and 2 bases respectively, with 4 bases between them. The CDR3 region has the DNA TGTGCCAGCAGCTTGTTCACCTACGAGCAGTACTTC. Translation gives CASSLFTYEQYF.

The rearrangement joins TRBV29-1 to TRBJ1-1; D gene unclear. V was clipped by 4 bases and J by 1 base, with 10 bases between them. The CDR3 covers 13 residues. The germline V gene has CDR1 SQVTM and CDR2 ANQGSEA. Here the CDR3 reads CSVVGRSNTEAFF. As DNA, the CDR3 is TGCAGCGTTGTTGGCAGGTCGAACACTGAAGCTTTCTTT.

V and J are TRBV2 and TRBJ1-4; D not certain. V was clipped by 5 bases and J by 7 bases, with 11 bases between them. This CDR3 comprises 13 residues. Germline V gives CDR1 SNHLY, CDR2 FYNNEI. The CDR3 sequence: CASSQNSREKLFF. The CDR3, as DNA: TGTGCCAGCAGTCAAAACTCGCGTGAAAAACTGTTTTTT.

The V call is TRBV7-2, the J call TRBJ2-1, with 11 bases aligning to TRBD2. Trimming at V came to 6 bases and at J to 4 bases, leaving 5 bases not matched to a gene. The CDR3 is made up of 15 amino acids. Germline CDR1 reads SGHTA; CDR2 reads FQGNSA. Here the CDR3 reads CASSLAGGLYNEQFF. CDR3 sequence (DNA): TGTGCCAGCAGTCTAGCGGGAGGCCTATACAATGAGCAGTTCTTC.

The rearrangement joins TRBV12-3 or TRBV12-4 to TRBJ2-7, with D perhaps TRBD1 (5 bases). This CDR3 is built from 12 residues. V was shortened by 5 bases and J by 2 bases, with 7 bases between the two germline ends. The DNA of the CDR3 is TGTGCCAGCAGTGACAGAACCTACGAGCAGTACTTC. Protein: CASSDRTYEQYF.

The V call is TRBV27, the J call TRBJ1-1; D is unclear. Germline-derived CDR1 and CDR2 are MNHEY and SMNVEV (reference sequence). Trimming cost V 8 bases and J 0 bases, with 10 bases left between them. The CDR3 is 13 amino acids. CDR3 sequence: CASLGLLNTEAFF. As DNA, the CDR3 is TGTGCCAGCCTCGGACTGTTGAACACTGAAGCTTTCTTT.

Notes on this clone: Other nucleotide sequences in the sample specify the same CDR3. This chain connects TRBV7-2 to TRBJ2-7; 10 bases match TRBD2. J lost 3 bases, V lost 4 bases, and 6 bases had no gene match. Germline V gene lookup returns CDR1 SGHTA and CDR2 FQGNSA. This CDR3 has 15 amino acids. CDR3 coding DNA: TGTGCCAGCAGCTACACTAGCGGGAATTACTACGAGCAGTACTTC. It translates to CASSYTSGNYYEQYF. The whole variable domain, remainder taken from reference TRBV7-2 and TRBJ2-7, is GAGVSQSPSNKVTEKGKDVELRCDPISGHTALYWYRQSLGQGLEFLIYFQGNSAPDKSGLPSDRFSAERTGGSVSTLTIQRTQQEDSAVYLCASSYTSGNYYEQYFGPGTRLTVT.

The chain couples TRBV10-3 to TRBJ2-5; 10 nucleotides match TRBD2. The CDR3 spans 18 residues. Germline CDR1 and CDR2: ENHRY and SYGVKD. The ends lost 6 bases at V and 5 bases at J; junction bases unmatched: 18. The CDR3 loop reads CAIRGGGLAGADGETQYF. The CDR3 DNA reads TGTGCCATCAGAGGCGGGGGGCTAGCGGGAGCGGATGGGGAGACCCAGTACTTC.